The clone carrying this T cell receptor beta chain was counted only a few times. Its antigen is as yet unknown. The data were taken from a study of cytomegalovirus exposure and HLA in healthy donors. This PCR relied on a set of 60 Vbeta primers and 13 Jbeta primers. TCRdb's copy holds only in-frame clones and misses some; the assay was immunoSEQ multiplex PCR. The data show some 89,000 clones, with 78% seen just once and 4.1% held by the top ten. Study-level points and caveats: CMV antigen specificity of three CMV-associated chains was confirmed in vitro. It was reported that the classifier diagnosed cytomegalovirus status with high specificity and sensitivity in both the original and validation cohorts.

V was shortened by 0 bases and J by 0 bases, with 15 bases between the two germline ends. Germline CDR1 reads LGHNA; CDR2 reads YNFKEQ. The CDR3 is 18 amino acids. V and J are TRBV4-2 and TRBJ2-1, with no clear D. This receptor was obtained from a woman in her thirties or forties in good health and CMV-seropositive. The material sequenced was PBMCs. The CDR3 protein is CASSQELGSLSSYNEQFF. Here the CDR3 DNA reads TGTGCCAGCAGCCAAGAGCTGGGCAGCCTTAGCTCCTACAATGAGCAGTTCTTC.